The sequence of this TCR beta chain was determined in a study of blood T cell repertoires in COVID-19. The wider study: From the United States, Italy and Spain came samples of acute and convalescent COVID-19. PBMCs, B-cell-depleted T cells, or T cells were the source of the cDNA or gDNA that made up the material.

The CDR3 is 14 residues long. CDR1 and CDR2 from the germline V gene are LGHDT and YNNKEL (reference sequence). V was shortened by 4 bases and J by 4 bases, with 11 bases between the two germline ends. The protocol was immunoSEQ multiplex PCR, while the TCRdb copy is restricted to in-frame clones and leaves out a portion. The sample consists of about 160,000 clones, approximately 87% of them appearing once. V and J are TRBV3-1 (or the pseudogene TRBV3-2) and TRBJ1-3; D ambiguous. The receptor comes from a woman aged 45-65 years who had recovered from COVID-19. Source material: PBMCs or T cells enriched from blood (not recorded which). CDR3: CASSPTKAGNTIYF. As DNA, the CDR3 is TGTGCCAGCAGCCCCACTAAAGCGGGAAACACCATATATTTT.